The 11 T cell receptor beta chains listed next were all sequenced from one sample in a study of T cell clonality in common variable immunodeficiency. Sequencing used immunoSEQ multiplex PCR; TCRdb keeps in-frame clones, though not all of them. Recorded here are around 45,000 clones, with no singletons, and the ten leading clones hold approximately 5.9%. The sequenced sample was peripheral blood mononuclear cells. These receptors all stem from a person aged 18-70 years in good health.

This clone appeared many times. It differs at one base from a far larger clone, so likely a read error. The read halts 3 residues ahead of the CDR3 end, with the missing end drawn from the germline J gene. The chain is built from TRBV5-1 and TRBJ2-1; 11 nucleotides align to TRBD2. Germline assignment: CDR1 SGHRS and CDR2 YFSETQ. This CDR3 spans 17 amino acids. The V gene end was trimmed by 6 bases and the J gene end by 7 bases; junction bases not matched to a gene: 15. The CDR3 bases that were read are TGCGCCAGCACCTCCTCCCCCCTAGCGGGGGGACTGAATGAG. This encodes CASTSSPLAGGLNE. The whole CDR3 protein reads CASTSSPLAGGLNEQFF.

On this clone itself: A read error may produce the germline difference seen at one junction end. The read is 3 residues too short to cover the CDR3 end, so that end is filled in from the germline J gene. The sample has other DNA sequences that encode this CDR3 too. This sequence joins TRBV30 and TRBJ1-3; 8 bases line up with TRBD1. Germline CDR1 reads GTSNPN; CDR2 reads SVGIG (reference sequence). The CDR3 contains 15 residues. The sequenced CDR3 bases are TGTGCCTGGATCGGACAGGGAACGTCTGGAAACACA. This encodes CAWIGQGTSGNT. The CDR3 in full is CAWIGQGTSGNTIYF.

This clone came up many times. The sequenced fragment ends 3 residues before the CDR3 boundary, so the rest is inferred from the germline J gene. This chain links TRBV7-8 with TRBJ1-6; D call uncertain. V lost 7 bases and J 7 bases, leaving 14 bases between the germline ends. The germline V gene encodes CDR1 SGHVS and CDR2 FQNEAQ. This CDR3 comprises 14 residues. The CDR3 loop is CASTSGGYNSPLHF. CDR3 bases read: TGTGCCAGCACCTCTGGCGGTTACAATTCACCC.

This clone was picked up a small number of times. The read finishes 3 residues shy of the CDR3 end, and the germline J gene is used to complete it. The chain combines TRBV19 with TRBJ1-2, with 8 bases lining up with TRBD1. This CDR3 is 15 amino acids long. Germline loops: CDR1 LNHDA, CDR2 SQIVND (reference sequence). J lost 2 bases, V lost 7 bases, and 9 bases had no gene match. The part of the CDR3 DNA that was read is TGTGCCAGTACCCTTGCGGGACAGGAAAACTATGGC. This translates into CASTLAGQENYG. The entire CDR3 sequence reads CASTLAGQENYGYTF.

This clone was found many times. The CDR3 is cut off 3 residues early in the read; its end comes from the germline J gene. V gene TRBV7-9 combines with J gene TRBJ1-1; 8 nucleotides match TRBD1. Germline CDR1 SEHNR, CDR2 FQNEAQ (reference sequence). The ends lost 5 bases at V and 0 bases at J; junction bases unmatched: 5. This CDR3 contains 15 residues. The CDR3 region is CASSLQGALNTEAFF. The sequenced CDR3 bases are TGTGCCAGCAGCCTCCAGGGGGCTCTGAACACTGAA.

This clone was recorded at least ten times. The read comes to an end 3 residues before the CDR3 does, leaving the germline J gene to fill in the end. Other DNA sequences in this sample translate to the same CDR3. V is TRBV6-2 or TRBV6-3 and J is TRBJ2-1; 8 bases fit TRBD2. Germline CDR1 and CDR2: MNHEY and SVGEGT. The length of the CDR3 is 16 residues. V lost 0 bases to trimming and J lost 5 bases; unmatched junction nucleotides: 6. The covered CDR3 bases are TGTGCCAGCAGTTACTCCTCGGGGGGGCTTAACAATGAG. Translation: CASSYSSGGLNNE. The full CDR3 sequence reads CASSYSSGGLNNEQFF.

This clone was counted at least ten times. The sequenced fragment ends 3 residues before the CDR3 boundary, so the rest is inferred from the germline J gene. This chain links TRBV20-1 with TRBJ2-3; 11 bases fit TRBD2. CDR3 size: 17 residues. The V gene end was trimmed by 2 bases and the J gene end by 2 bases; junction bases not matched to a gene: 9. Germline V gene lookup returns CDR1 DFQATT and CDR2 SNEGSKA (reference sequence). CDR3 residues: CSARILAGGLHTDTQYF. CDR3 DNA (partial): TGCAGTGCTAGAATTCTAGCGGGGGGCCTCCACACAGATACG.

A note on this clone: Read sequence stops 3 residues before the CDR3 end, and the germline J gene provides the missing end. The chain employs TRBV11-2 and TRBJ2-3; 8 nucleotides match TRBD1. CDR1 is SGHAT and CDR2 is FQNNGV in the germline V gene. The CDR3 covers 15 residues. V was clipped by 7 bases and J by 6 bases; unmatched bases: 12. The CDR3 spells CASTEQGASADTQYF. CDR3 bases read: TGTGCCAGCACCGAGCAGGGGGCGAGTGCGGATACG. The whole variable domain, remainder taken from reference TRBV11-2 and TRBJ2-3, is EAGVAQSPRYKIIEKRQSVAFWCNPISGHATLYWYQQILGQGPKLLIQFQNNGVVDDSQLPKDRFSAERLKGVDSTLKIQPAKLEDSAVYLCASTEQGASADTQYFGPGTRLTVL.

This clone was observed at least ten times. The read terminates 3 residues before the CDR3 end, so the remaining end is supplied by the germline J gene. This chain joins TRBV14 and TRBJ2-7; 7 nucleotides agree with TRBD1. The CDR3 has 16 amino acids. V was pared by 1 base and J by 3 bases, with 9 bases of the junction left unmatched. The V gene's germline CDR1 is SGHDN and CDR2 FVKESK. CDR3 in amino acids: CASSQAGTVANYEQYF. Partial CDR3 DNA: TGTGCCAGCAGCCAAGCGGGGACAGTTGCAAACTACGAG.

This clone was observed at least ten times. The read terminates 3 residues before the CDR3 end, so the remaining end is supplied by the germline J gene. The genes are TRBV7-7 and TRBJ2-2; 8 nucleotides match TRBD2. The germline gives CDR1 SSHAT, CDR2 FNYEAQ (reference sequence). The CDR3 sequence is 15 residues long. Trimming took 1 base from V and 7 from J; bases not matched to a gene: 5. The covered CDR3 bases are TGTGCCAGCAGCTTAGGCGGGGGGCGCGGCGGGGAG. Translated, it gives CASSLGGGRGGE. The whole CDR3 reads CASSLGGGRGGELFF.

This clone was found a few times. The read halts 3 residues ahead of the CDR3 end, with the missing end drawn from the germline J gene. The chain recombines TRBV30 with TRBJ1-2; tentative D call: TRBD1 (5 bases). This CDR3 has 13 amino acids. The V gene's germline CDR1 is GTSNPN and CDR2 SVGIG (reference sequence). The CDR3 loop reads CAWSPGLADTYTF. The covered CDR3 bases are TGTGCCTGGAGTCCGGGACTAGCAGATACC.